The sequence of this T cell receptor beta chain was determined in a study of cytomegalovirus exposure and HLA in healthy donors. Amplification used 60 Vbeta primers and 13 Jbeta primers. Here immunoSEQ multiplex PCR was the method, and the copy in TCRdb shows in-frame clones only, minus some. The sample has 100,000 to 150,000 clones; about three quarters are singletons. CDR3 length equals 14 residues. Germline V gives CDR1 LGHNT, CDR2 FRNRAP. V was pared by 3 bases and J by 11 bases, with 19 bases between. The chain carries TRBV12-5 and TRBJ1-1; unclear D gene. The sequencing input was PBMCs. This clonotype was obtained from a man in his 60s in good health and CMV-seropositive. The CDR3 coding sequence is TGTGCTAGTGGTTTCGACGACCCGGGAAATGGGGCTTTCTTT. It encodes CASGFDDPGNGAFF.